Presented here are 7 T cell receptor beta chains from one specimen sequenced in a study of blood T cell repertoires in COVID-19 (dated by TCRdb to about 2020). Library generation was performed with the immunoSEQ multiplex PCR assay. As stored in TCRdb, this immuneACCESS dataset retains in-frame rearrangements with V and J assigned. A fraction of the clones does not appear; measured against another copy, unresolved V genes explain less than half of the discrepancy, and the remainder lacks a known reason. The sample includes 200,000 to 250,000 clones, with approximately 86% observed a single time. About 14% of the sample lies in the top ten. Sequencing was performed on PBMCs or T cells enriched from blood (not recorded which). These receptors were taken from a woman in her 50s with acute COVID-19.

The chain recombines TRBV5-1 with TRBJ1-2; D unresolved. The germline V gene encodes CDR1 SGHRS and CDR2 YFSETQ. This CDR3 spans 16 amino acids. The V and J ends lost 0 bases and 1 base respectively, with 13 bases between them. The CDR3 region has the DNA TGCGCCAGCAGCTTGGTAACAGCAAATTTTAACTATGGCTACACCTTC. Protein product: CASSLVTANFNYGYTF.

The V and J genes are TRBV18 and TRBJ1-5; TRBD1 matches 8 bases. Trimming at V came to 1 base and at J to 7 bases, leaving 9 bases not matched to a gene. The CDR3 is made up of 16 amino acids. Looked up from germline, CDR1 is KGHSH and CDR2 is LQKENI. This CDR3 is CASSPQDRAAGQPQHF. For the CDR3, the DNA is TGTGCCAGCTCACCACAGGACAGGGCTGCGGGGCAGCCCCAGCATTTT.

In regard to this clone: Other DNA sequences of this sample code for an identical CDR3. This chain links TRBV28 with TRBJ1-5; tentatively, D is TRBD1 (5 bases). Per the germline V gene, CDR1 is MDHEN and CDR2 is SYDVKM. There are 13 residues in the CDR3. The V end lost 5 bases, the J end lost 4 bases, and 9 bases lay between the germline ends. The CDR3 DNA reads as TGTGCCAGCAGTCCCTACAGGAATCAGCCCCAGCATTTT. It encodes CASSPYRNQPQHF.

The chain couples TRBV7-6 to TRBJ1-5; TRBD1 agrees at 8 bases. This CDR3 has 16 amino acids. Germline V gives CDR1 SGHVS, CDR2 FNYEAQ. V lost 6 bases and J lost 3; bases outside the gene matches: 10. Here the CDR3 DNA reads TGTGCCAGCAGTAGATGGGCAGGGGGCCTCAATCAGCCCCAGCATTTT. It translates to CASSRWAGGLNQPQHF.

The chain combines TRBV18 with TRBJ1-3; D is possibly TRBD1 (5 bases). The CDR3 runs to 17 residues. Germline-derived CDR1 and CDR2 are KGHSH and LQKENI. V was pared by 5 bases and J by 0 bases, with 17 bases between. The chain's CDR3 is CASSTSGTPFSGNTIYF. The CDR3 DNA is TGTGCCAGCTCAACCTCAGGGACTCCCTTCTCTGGAAACACCATATATTTT.

The V call is TRBV28, the J call TRBJ2-5; 7 bases are shared with TRBD2. V shed 6 bases and J 6 bases; nucleotides not matched to a gene: 10. The CDR3 extends over 14 amino acids. The germline V gene has CDR1 MDHEN and CDR2 SYDVKM. Here the CDR3 DNA reads TGTGCCAGCAGCTCGGCCGGGGGGACGAAGACCCAGTACTTC. Translating gives CASSSAGGTKTQYF. The whole variable domain, filled in from reference TRBV28 and TRBJ2-5, reads DVKVTQSSRYLVKRTGEKVFLECVQDMDHENMFWYRQDPGLGLRLIYFSYDVKMKEKGDIPEGYSVSREKKERFSLILESASTNQTSMYLCASSSAGGTKTQYFGPGTRLLVL.

The DNA of the CDR3 is TGTGCCAGTTCCGCCGCCATCCTAAGCCCAGGGGGCTGGAACTATGGCTACACCTTC. This sequence encodes CASSAAILSPGGWNYGYTF. The genes are TRBV19 and TRBJ1-2; the match to TRBD1 covers 8 bases. Germline V gene data show CDR1 as LNHDA and CDR2 as SQIVND (reference sequence). The J segment lost 2 bases and the V segment lost 8 bases, leaving 22 bases of the junction unmatched. There are 19 residues in the CDR3.